The entry below gives a single T cell receptor (beta chain) sequence along with its context. Its antigen is unknown. No much larger clone is present one base from it, and per-base qualities are unavailable. The CDR3 regions of human TCRbeta chains were analyzed by immunosequencing. The authors' pipeline ran thus. TCRs in the repertoires were compared against a reference library of SARS-CoV-2-specific TCRs that had been generated with the MIRA antigen-specificity platform. Breadth was defined as the fraction of unique TCRs that were SARS-CoV-2-associated. Depth was defined as the fraction of total T cells that were SARS-CoV-2-associated. Using the MIRA data, each spike-specific TCR was mapped to the spike region that the TCR reacts to and placed in a CD4 or CD8 class. Log10-transformed breadth and depth values were compared by one-way ANOVA with Sidak's multiple comparisons tests. TCRdb took over this immuneACCESS table, retaining in-frame rearrangements with V and J assigned. Such tables are incomplete; in checked studies, under half of the missing clones stem from an unresolved V gene, and the remainder is unexplained. V, J and clone size are those of that table, while D and trimming were read from the DNA. In this sample the table shows fewer than 120,000 clones, about 94% of which occur a single time. About 3% of the sample rests with the top ten.

The data belong to a study of T cell responses to AZD1222 COVID-19 vaccine (dated by TCRdb to the early 2020s). In the study overall: TCR sequencing covered 233 trial participants: 200 to 220 given two doses of AZD1222 and some 25 given two doses of MenACWY control vaccine. Trial participants were enrolled into age subgroups of 18-55, 56-69 and 70-plus years, which contained 148, 28 and 57 TCR-sequenced participants, respectively. What the authors observed across the whole study: Nearly half of unique spike-specific TCRs reportedly recognized epitopes outside regions mutated in the B.1.351 and B.1.1.7 variants. After two AZD1222 doses, spike-specific TCR breadth and depth were significantly higher than at day 0 and than in MenACWY recipients. Because no samples from the day 14 peak response were available, repertoires could be characterized only after the peak T cell response. The whole spike protein was spanned by vaccine-associated CD4 TCRs, and dominant responses were seen in regions 160-218 and 743-854. Only five to seven AZD1222 recipients were SARS-CoV-2 seropositive at baseline, limiting conclusions about previously exposed vaccinees. Participants were mostly white British, with more females than males. The authors suggested clonal diversity may have been underestimated. In the small 56-69-year group, the increase in depth fell short of significance, most likely because of low power.

The intended sense of this specimen's time point label: about 28 days (+/-7) after the second vaccine dose. Because spike-specific TCR depth and breadth did not differ between the two schedules, AZD1222 recipients who got a second dose at roughly 4 weeks were pooled with those who got a second dose at roughly 12 weeks. Samples from vaccinated people were obtained from the UK trials COV001 and COV002, which included a single-blind randomized controlled phase 2/3 trial of AZD1222 (ChAdOx1 nCoV-19) in healthy adults. Trial participant PBMC samples were collected at day 0 and day 28 after the second dose for TCRbeta chain sequencing. In the germline V gene, CDR1 corresponds to MDHEN and CDR2 to SYDVKM. The CDR3 sequence holds 15 residues, the cysteine and phenylalanine included. The kept DNA is CDR3 alone, 45 bases in frame from the first base. V and J are truncated by 5 bases and 3 bases respectively, leaving an intervening sequence of 11 bases.

The sample was peripheral blood, taken 28 days after the second AZD1222 dose. This TCR was recovered from an adult who received the AZD1222 COVID-19 vaccine. The rearrangement combines TRBV28 with TRBJ1-6; D gene: possibly TRBD1, on 6 matching bases. The DNA is as follows: TGTGCCAGCAGTACCGGGACATACTATAATTCACCCCTCCACTTT. It codes for CASSTGTYYNSPLHF.